These 22 T cell receptor beta chains were all obtained from the same sample, sequenced in a study of blood T cell repertoires in COVID-19. Libraries were prepared by immunoSEQ multiplex PCR; TCRdb keeps only in-frame clonotypes and omits some of them. In the table there are some 670,000 clones, about nine tenths of which are singletons. Material for sequencing was peripheral blood. The receptors stem from a woman under 30 with acute or convalescent COVID-19.

The sample holds one count of this clone. The chain recombines TRBV15 with TRBJ1-3; tentative D call: TRBD1 (5 bases). This CDR3 is 17 amino acids long. V dropped 4 bases and J dropped 3 bases, with 19 bases sitting between them. Germline V gene lookup returns CDR1 LNHNV and CDR2 YYDKDF (reference sequence). CDR3 in amino acids: CATSKTSGGVFGNTIYF. The CDR3 DNA reads as TGTGCCACCAGCAAAACCTCGGGGGGAGTATTTGGAAACACCATATATTTT.

The V and J genes are TRBV2 and TRBJ1-2; D perhaps matches TRBD1 (6 bases). V lost 5 bases and J lost 0, with 10 bases in between. The germline V gene has CDR1 SNHLY and CDR2 FYNNEI. This CDR3 has 14 residues. The CDR3 loop is CASSQDRPNYGYTF. DNA for the CDR3: TGTGCCAGCAGTCAGGACAGACCTAACTATGGCTACACCTTC.

Of note for this clone: A much larger clone sits a single nucleotide away, making a read error possible. The V call is TRBV7-2, the J call TRBJ2-3; 9 bases agree with TRBD2. Germline loops: CDR1 SGHTA, CDR2 FQGNSA. The junction had 2 bases not matched to a gene; V was cut back by 6 bases and J by 1 base. The CDR3 length is 14 residues. In DNA form, the CDR3 reads TGTGCCAGCAGTCGGACTAGCGGCACAGATACGCAGTATTTT. Translating gives CASSRTSGTDTQYF.

The rearrangement links TRBV27 to TRBJ1-2; D not resolved. The CDR3 extends over 13 amino acids. Germline V gene data show CDR1 as MNHEY and CDR2 as SMNVEV (reference sequence). Between the trimmed V and J ends, which lost 5 bases and 4 bases, there was a span of 11 bases. Here the CDR3 DNA reads TGTGCCAGCAGTCTGGAGCGGGGCTATGGCTACACCTTC. Its translation: CASSLERGYGYTF.

The rearrangement uses TRBV18 and TRBJ1-6; D gene ambiguous. This CDR3 contains 15 residues. Per germline, CDR1 KGHSH and CDR2 LQKENI. V lost 2 bases, J lost 8 bases, and 13 bases lay in between. CDR3 bases: TGTGCCAGCTCACCAATACCCCCGACTGATTCACCCCTCCACTTT. It codes for CASSPIPPTDSPLHF.

This clone was recorded a few times. The chain recombines TRBV19 with TRBJ1-2; D unresolved. Between the trimmed V and J ends, which lost 3 bases and 4 bases, there was a span of 21 bases. Germline V gene lookup returns CDR1 LNHDA and CDR2 SQIVND (reference sequence). The CDR3 is made up of 17 amino acids. The CDR3 loop is CASSIGPREHLFYGYTF. The CDR3 nucleotides read TGTGCCAGTAGTATCGGCCCTCGGGAACACTTGTTCTATGGCTACACCTTC.

This sequence joins TRBV7-2 and TRBJ1-2; 9 bases align to TRBD1. In germline, CDR1 is SGHTA, CDR2 FQGNSA. V was pared by 5 bases and J by 5 bases, with 9 bases of the junction left unmatched. The CDR3 is 15 residues long. This CDR3 is CASSPVLQGAYGYTF. DNA for the CDR3: TGTGCCAGCAGCCCCGTACTACAGGGGGCGTATGGCTACACCTTC.

The chain combines TRBV6-1 with TRBJ2-3; D might be TRBD2 (7 bases). This CDR3 comprises 18 residues. The V end was cut by 4 bases, the J end by 2 bases, with 22 bases between. In germline, CDR1 is MNHNS, CDR2 SASEGT. CDR3 protein: CASSARGGARWNTDTQYF. The CDR3 coding sequence is TGTGCCAGCAGTGCAAGGGGGGGGGCACGATGGAACACAGATACGCAGTATTTT.

The chain is built from TRBV28 and TRBJ1-4, with D unclear. Germline CDR1 and CDR2: MDHEN and SYDVKM. The CDR3 spans 17 residues. V lost 2 bases and J 8 bases, leaving 21 bases between the germline ends. CDR3 nucleotides: TGTGCCAGCAGTTTAGGGTCCGCGTGGGAGATTGTGGAAAAACTGTTTTTT. As protein: CASSLGSAWEIVEKLFF.

This chain joins TRBV7-2 and TRBJ2-7; no definite D call. In germline, CDR1 is SGHTA, CDR2 FQGNSA. The V and J ends lost 4 bases and 7 bases respectively, with 11 bases between them. The CDR3 totals 12 residues. CDR3 bases: TGTGCCAGCAGCTCGCGGTCCTTGGAGCAGTACTTC. Amino acids: CASSSRSLEQYF.

The CDR3 coding sequence is TGTGCCAGCTCACCTCAGGGGGTTCTTTTTAATAACTATGGCTACACCTTC. Its protein product is CASSPQGVLFNNYGYTF. The rearrangement links TRBV18 to TRBJ1-2; 7 nucleotides align to TRBD1. This CDR3 region has 17 residues. The junction had 11 bases not matched to a gene; V was cut back by 3 bases and J by 1 base. Per germline, CDR1 KGHSH and CDR2 LQKENI.

This clone was observed once. V gene TRBV4-3 combines with J gene TRBJ1-6, with no clear D. With 4 bases removed from V and 7 bases from J, the gap between germline ends came to 8 bases. CDR1 is LGHNA and CDR2 is YSLEER in the germline V gene. The CDR3 is 13 amino acids. The CDR3 reads CASSPARNSPLHF. CDR3 sequence (DNA): TGCGCCAGCAGCCCAGCCAGGAATTCACCCCTCCACTTT.

This clone showed up just once. The genes are TRBV6-2 or TRBV6-3 and TRBJ2-1; D remains ambiguous. Trimming shortened V by 2 bases and J by 10 bases, and 15 bases separated the two germline ends. Per germline, CDR1 MNHEY and CDR2 SVGEGT. This CDR3 contains 14 residues. CDR3 region: CASSYRADFGEQFF. The DNA of the CDR3 is TGTGCCAGCAGTTACCGCGCGGATTTCGGCGAGCAGTTCTTC.

The V gene is TRBV19, the J gene TRBJ2-7; D ambiguous. Germline-derived CDR1 and CDR2 are LNHDA and SQIVND (reference sequence). The V and J ends lost 4 bases and 2 bases respectively, with 6 bases between them. The CDR3 runs to 12 residues. This CDR3 reads CASSKTAYEQYF. The CDR3 bases are TGTGCCAGTAGTAAAACAGCCTACGAGCAGTACTTC.

This clone has just one count. The chain couples TRBV6-5 to TRBJ2-7, with D perhaps TRBD1 (5 bases). This CDR3 has 14 amino acids. Germline V gene sequence: CDR1 MNHEY, CDR2 SVGAGI. Trimming cost V 0 bases and J 3 bases, with 9 bases left between them. The chain's CDR3 is CASSYSQGHYEQYF. In nucleotides, the CDR3 is TGTGCCAGCAGTTACTCCCAGGGCCACTACGAGCAGTACTTC.

This clone showed up just a few times. The chain uses TRBV27 and TRBJ1-4; 8 nucleotides match TRBD1. CDR1 and CDR2 (germline): MNHEY, SMNVEV (reference sequence). There are 17 residues in the CDR3. The trim removed 5 bases at V and 6 bases at J, leaving 14 bases unmatched. The CDR3 coding sequence is TGTGCCAGCAGTGGATTTGGGGCAGGGGGCGATGATGAAAAACTGTTTTTT. This codes for CASSGFGAGGDDEKLFF.

The rearrangement uses TRBV5-6 and TRBJ1-2; TRBD1 matches 8 bases. The CDR3 covers 13 residues. V trimming: 2 bases; J trimming: 6 bases; junction bases outside the gene matches: 3. The V gene's germline CDR1 is SGHDT and CDR2 YYEEEE. In DNA form, the CDR3 reads TGTGCCAGCAGCTTCGACAGGGGAGATGGCTACACCTTC. Translated, it gives CASSFDRGDGYTF.

The chain carries TRBV24-1 and TRBJ2-1, with D maybe TRBD1 (5 bases). The CDR3 is 13 amino acids. V was pared by 3 bases and J by 8 bases, with 10 bases between. Per the germline V gene, CDR1 is KGHDR and CDR2 is SFDVKD. CDR3 loop: CATSDGRVHEQFF. CDR3 coding DNA: TGTGCCACCAGTGATGGCAGGGTCCATGAGCAGTTCTTC.

V usage is TRBV2 and J usage is TRBJ1-2; D gene uncertain. CDR1 and CDR2 (germline): SNHLY, FYNNEI. The CDR3 loop spans 11 amino acids. Trimming removed 6 bases at V and 8 bases at J, with 10 bases between. The CDR3 nucleotides are TGTGCCAGCAGGGAGTCGGGAGGCTACACCTTC. This sequence encodes CASRESGGYTF.

This clone was seen just once. The V call is TRBV29-1, the J call TRBJ2-5; 8 bases match TRBD1. Germline V gene lookup returns CDR1 SQVTM and CDR2 ANQGSEA. CDR3 size: 14 residues. Losses at the gene ends were 1 base for V and 4 bases for J; bases not matched to a gene: 5. DNA for the CDR3: TGCAGCGTTGAAGGGCAGGGGGCCCCAGAGACCCAGTACTTC. Protein product: CSVEGQGAPETQYF.

The table lists this clone with a few counts. The chain has TRBV4-1 and TRBJ1-1, with TRBD1 matching 11 bases. The CDR3 has 18 amino acids. In germline, CDR1 is MGHRA, CDR2 YSYEKL. The junction had 13 bases not matched to a gene; V was cut back by 3 bases and J by 4 bases. The CDR3 region has the DNA TGCGCCAGCAGCCACCAGCGGGACAGGGGGATCAGGGGCACTGAAGCTTTCTTT. It is translated as CASSHQRDRGIRGTEAFF.

The J gene is TRBJ2-7, the V gene TRBV6-5; 8 nucleotides agree with TRBD1. In germline, CDR1 is MNHEY, CDR2 SVGAGI. CDR3 size: 14 residues. The V gene end was trimmed by 6 bases and the J gene end by 4 bases; junction bases not matched to a gene: 8. The CDR3 sequence: CASRDRVNSYEQYF. In nucleotides, the CDR3 is TGTGCCAGCAGGGACAGGGTTAATTCTTACGAGCAGTACTTC.